Following are 8 T cell receptor beta chains from one sample sequenced in a study of monozygotic twins with inflammatory bowel disease. TCRdb re-called the 5' RACE reads; one entry per CDR3 protein, DNA not given. Reported are 45,000 or so distinct CDR3 sequences; the ten largest clones contain 5.3%. The sample consisted of blood. The receptor source for this set is a human donor with ulcerative colitis or Crohn's disease, or a healthy co-twin of an affected twin (not recorded which).

The chain joins TRBV12-3 or TRBV12-4 to TRBJ2-1; TCRdb proposes TRBD1, but this gene call is untestable without DNA. CDR3 length: 14 amino acids. The CDR3 reads CASSFPQGTNEQFF.

The gene calls are TRBV30 and TRBJ1-1; as DNA is missing, the TRBD1 call by TCRdb cannot be tested. The CDR3 is 15 amino acids. The germline CDR1 and CDR2 sequences are GTSNPN and SVGIG (reference sequence). CDR3 sequence: CAWRAGASVNTEAFF.

The rearrangement joins TRBV7-2 to TRBJ1-1; TCRdb indicates TRBD1, and absent DNA this call remains unverified. The CDR3 sequence is 14 residues long. The germline V gene encodes CDR1 SGHTA and CDR2 FQGNSA. CDR3 in amino acids: CASRSQGVGTEAFF.

The rearrangement links TRBV2 to TRBJ2-5; TCRdb names TRBD2, which stays unverified in the absence of DNA. Germline V gives CDR1 SNHLY, CDR2 FYNNEI. The CDR3 is 15 residues long. CDR3 sequence: CASSDGGGIQETQYF.

This rearrangement joins TRBV9 to TRBJ1-1. This CDR3 contains 15 residues. From germline, CDR1 is SGDLS and CDR2 YYNGEE. CDR3 residues: CASSPHLGPNTEAFF.

This chain links TRBV7-2 with TRBJ2-3. This CDR3 comprises 17 residues. From germline, CDR1 is SGHTA and CDR2 FQGNSA. The CDR3 here is CASSLAIHSIDADTQYF.

The chain recombines TRBV7-2 with TRBJ2-1; checking the TCRdb D call of TRBD1 is not possible without DNA. The germline V gene has CDR1 SGHTA and CDR2 FQGNSA. This CDR3 has 16 residues. The CDR3 protein is CASSPRGGGPPDEQFF.

The V gene is TRBV30, the J gene TRBJ2-2; TCRdb indicates TRBD2, and absent DNA this call remains unverified. Germline CDR1 and CDR2: GTSNPN and SVGIG (reference sequence). This CDR3 region has 15 residues. CDR3: CAWSALAGATGELFF.